Listed here are 17 T cell receptor beta chains from one sample, sequenced in a study of T cell responses to AZD1222 COVID-19 vaccine. TCRdb keeps only in-frame clones here, not all; method: immunoSEQ multiplex PCR. The top ten clones hold approximately 2% of a sample with over 75,000 clones, around nine tenths of them seen once. The material was peripheral blood, obtained on day 0 of AZD1222 vaccination. The origin of the receptors is an adult in good health.

This clone was found once. This sequence joins TRBV7-8 and TRBJ1-1; a weak D match, TRBD1 (6 bases). From germline, CDR1 is SGHVS and CDR2 FQNEAQ. CDR3 size: 13 residues. Trimming cost V 8 bases and J 1 base, with 11 bases left between them. The CDR3 nucleotides are TGTGCCAGCCGCCGAGGGGGGAACACTGAAGCTTTCTTT. Translation: CASRRGGNTEAFF.

This clone has just one count. The chain has TRBV10-3 and TRBJ1-2; 7 nucleotides match TRBD1. Germline trimming cut 6 bases from V and 7 bases from J; bases unmatched to any gene: 5. In germline, CDR1 is ENHRY, CDR2 SYGVKD. This CDR3 is built from 12 residues. This CDR3 is CAISPGTVGYTF. The CDR3 region has the DNA TGTGCCATCAGCCCCGGGACAGTTGGCTACACCTTC.

CDR3 bases: TGCGCCAGCAGCCTTTTGTCGGTTGGGACAGGAGTCCATGAGCAGTTCTTC. This translates into CASSLLSVGTGVHEQFF. This sequence joins TRBV4-1 and TRBJ2-1, with 8 positions matching TRBD1. The J segment lost 8 bases and the V segment lost 4 bases, leaving 16 bases of the junction unmatched. CDR3 length equals 17 residues. The germline V gene encodes CDR1 MGHRA and CDR2 YSYEKL.

The rearrangement uses TRBV6-5 and TRBJ2-1, with 10 bases lining up with TRBD1. CDR1 is MNHEY, CDR2 SVGAGI, per germline. After removal of 6 bases from V and 7 bases from J, the junction contained 6 bases not matched to a gene. There are 14 residues in the CDR3. CDR3 sequence (DNA): TGTGCCAGCAGGAGGGACAGGGGATTAAATGAGCAGTTCTTC. This translates into CASRRDRGLNEQFF.

This chain links TRBV10-1 with TRBJ2-7, with TRBD1 matching 9 bases. V lost 4 bases and J lost 4; bases outside the gene matches: 2. Germline loops: CDR1 WNHNN, CDR2 SYGVQD (reference sequence). This CDR3 contains 13 residues. The CDR3 region is CASSGGQGYEQYF. CDR3 nucleotide sequence: TGCGCCAGCAGTGGGGGACAGGGTTACGAGCAGTACTTC.

The chain carries TRBV19 and TRBJ1-5; TRBD1 matches at 7 bases. Germline assignment: CDR1 LNHDA and CDR2 SQIVND (reference sequence). CDR3 length: 14 residues. V gave up 4 bases and J gave up 6 bases; unmatched junction bases: 6. CDR3 sequence (DNA): TGTGCCAGTAGTACGAGACAGGGAGGTCAGCCCCAGCATTTT. Its protein product is CASSTRQGGQPQHF.

The chain is built from TRBV7-8 and TRBJ2-1; D uncertain. Germline lookup yields CDR1 SGHVS and CDR2 FQNEAQ. This CDR3 region has 13 residues. The V and J ends lost 6 bases and 0 bases respectively, with 6 bases between them. The CDR3 protein is CASSPLSYNEQFF. The CDR3 coding sequence is TGTGCCAGCAGTCCCCTCTCCTACAATGAGCAGTTCTTC.

The chain has TRBV7-2 and TRBJ2-2, with 9 nucleotides matching TRBD1. This CDR3 contains 17 residues. With 0 bases clipped from V and 6 bases from J, the junction kept 8 bases outside the gene matches. Germline-derived CDR1 and CDR2 are SGHTA and FQGNSA. The CDR3 is CASSLAYGTGKSGELFF. In DNA form, the CDR3 reads TGTGCCAGCAGCTTAGCGTACGGGACAGGGAAATCCGGGGAGCTGTTTTTT.

On this clone: Sequence at one end of the junction differs from germline and may be a read error. The rearrangement joins TRBV18 to TRBJ1-2, with a possible D match to TRBD1 (6 bases). The CDR3 covers 13 residues. Looked up from germline, CDR1 is KGHSH and CDR2 is LQKENI. The DNA for the CDR3 is TGTGCCAGCTCGCCACAGGGTAACTATGGCTACACCTTC. This encodes CASSPQGNYGYTF.

The chain uses TRBV7-9 and TRBJ1-2; D perhaps matches TRBD1 (6 bases). There are 15 residues in the CDR3. Trimming removed 1 base from V and 8 bases from J, with 17 bases in between. The germline gives CDR1 SEHNR, CDR2 FQNEAQ (reference sequence). The CDR3 coding sequence is TGTGCCAGCAGCTTAGGGGACATCCCCGCAGGGGGCTACACCTTC. As protein: CASSLGDIPAGGYTF.

The V call is TRBV6-1, the J call TRBJ2-3; TRBD1 might be the D (5 bases). V was cut by 3 bases and J by 1 base, with 14 bases left in between. The CDR3 has 16 residues. CDR1 MNHNS and CDR2 SASEGT come from the germline V gene. In DNA, the CDR3 is TGTGCCAGCAGTGACCCCAGGGTTACCGGCACAGATACGCAGTATTTT. Translating it yields CASSDPRVTGTDTQYF.

V gene TRBV11-2 combines with J gene TRBJ2-3; no reliable D call. There are 12 residues in the CDR3. V was shortened by 8 bases and J by 3 bases, with 9 bases between the two germline ends. CDR1 and CDR2 from the germline V gene are SGHAT and FQNNGV. The CDR3: CASLSGTDTQYF. The CDR3 DNA reads as TGTGCCAGCCTGAGTGGTACAGATACGCAGTATTTT. The variable domain in full, completed from reference TRBV11-2 and TRBJ2-3, reads EAGVAQSPRYKIIEKRQSVAFWCNPISGHATLYWYQQILGQGPKLLIQFQNNGVVDDSQLPKDRFSAERLKGVDSTLKIQPAKLEDSAVYLCASLSGTDTQYFGPGTRLTVL.

The rearrangement uses TRBV7-2 and TRBJ2-1; D unclear. Trimming took off 1 base at V and 7 bases at J, with 8 bases between the two ends. Germline assignment: CDR1 SGHTA and CDR2 FQGNSA. CDR3 size: 13 residues. As DNA, the CDR3 is TGTGCCAGCAGCTTAGAGACCGGTAATGAGCAGTTCTTC. The encoded protein is CASSLETGNEQFF.

This chain joins TRBV6-5 and TRBJ2-7, with a possible D match to TRBD1 (5 bases). Trimming stripped 0 bases from V and 0 bases from J, with 12 bases between. Germline CDR1 reads MNHEY; CDR2 reads SVGAGI. CDR3 length equals 16 residues. CDR3 region: CASSYSPRAPSYEQYF. CDR3 coding DNA: TGTGCCAGCAGTTACTCGCCCAGGGCCCCCTCCTACGAGCAGTACTTC.

This clone has a handful of counts. The chain joins TRBV6-5 to TRBJ1-2; 7 bases align to TRBD1. The length of the CDR3 is 13 residues. Germline loops: CDR1 MNHEY, CDR2 SVGAGI. Trimming cost V 7 bases and J 4 bases; bases outside gene matches: 6. CDR3 region: CASTTRGLYGYTF. The DNA for the CDR3 is TGTGCCAGCACCACGAGGGGGCTCTATGGCTACACCTTC.

Concerning this clone itself: The same CDR3 arises from other DNA sequences in this sample as well. The chain links TRBV3-1 (or the pseudogene TRBV3-2) to TRBJ1-1; D is perhaps TRBD1 (5 bases). Germline V gene sequence: CDR1 LGHDT, CDR2 YNNKEL (reference sequence). V gave up 1 base and J gave up 5 bases, with 11 bases separating them. This CDR3 spans 14 amino acids. In DNA form, the CDR3 reads TGTGCCAGCAGCCAAGTGACCGGGGCAACTGAAGCTTTCTTT. Its protein product is CASSQVTGATEAFF.

The V and J genes are TRBV5-5 and TRBJ2-1; D not resolved. CDR1 and CDR2 (germline): SGHKS, YYEKEE (reference sequence). Trimming shortened V by 0 bases and J by 8 bases, and 9 bases separated the two germline ends. The CDR3 spans 13 residues. The CDR3 bases are TGTGCCAGCAGCTTGGAGTCTCGCGATGAGCAGTTCTTC. This sequence encodes CASSLESRDEQFF.